These 6 T cell receptor beta chains originate from one sample sequenced in a study of PD-1 blockade in classical Hodgkin lymphoma. Documented time point: cycle 4 day 1 (C4D1), after six to seven weeks of nivolumab. All trial patients relapsed after autologous stem cell transplantation. Sequenced by immunoSEQ multiplex PCR; TCRdb stores in-frame clones only, minus some. This table holds 100,000 or so clones, roughly nine tenths found once. The sequencing here drew on peripheral blood mononuclear cells (PBMCs), taken before the fourth cycle of nivolumab. The receptor source for this set is a human donor with classical Hodgkin lymphoma.

This clone came up a few times. The chain recombines TRBV19 with TRBJ1-5; D possibly corresponds to TRBD1 (5 bases). This CDR3 has 14 amino acids. With 7 bases removed from V and 2 bases from J, the gap between germline ends came to 12 bases. The V gene's germline CDR1 is LNHDA and CDR2 SQIVND (reference sequence). The DNA for the CDR3 is TGTGCCAGTAATCAGGGCATGGGCAATCAGCCCCAGCATTTT. Translation: CASNQGMGNQPQHF.

The genes are TRBV7-2 and TRBJ1-4; D is uncertain. This CDR3 is built from 15 residues. Germline assignment: CDR1 SGHTA and CDR2 FQGNSA. V was cut by 1 base and J by 8 bases, with 14 bases left in between. DNA for the CDR3: TGTGCCAGCAGCTTAGGAGGGCTCCTGACGGAAAAACTGTTTTTT. Residues: CASSLGGLLTEKLFF.

The CDR3 coding sequence is TGTGCCAGCAGTAGACTGGACAGGGCAGTTAGAAAGTCCTACGAGCAGTACTTC. Translation gives CASSRLDRAVRKSYEQYF. V is TRBV28 and J is TRBJ2-7, with 8 bases matching TRBD1. CDR1 is MDHEN, CDR2 SYDVKM, per germline. After removal of 5 bases from V and 1 base from J, the junction contained 16 bases not matched to a gene. The CDR3 spans 18 residues.

This clone has only one observation. The CDR3 sequence is CASSIGDRELFF. DNA of the CDR3: TGTGCCAGTAGTATAGGAGACCGGGAGCTGTTTTTT. The chain links TRBV19 to TRBJ2-2; unclear D gene. V was trimmed by 1 base and J by 9 bases, leaving 6 bases between them. The CDR3 runs to 12 residues. The germline CDR1 and CDR2 sequences are LNHDA and SQIVND (reference sequence).

The rearrangement joins TRBV30 to TRBJ2-7; 10 bases align to TRBD1. The trim removed 1 base at V and 5 bases at J, leaving 8 bases unmatched. The germline V gene has CDR1 GTSNPN and CDR2 SVGIG (reference sequence). This CDR3 region has 15 residues. The CDR3: CAWSAGTGDINEQYF. In DNA form, the CDR3 reads TGTGCCTGGAGTGCCGGGACAGGGGATATTAACGAGCAGTACTTC.

The chain uses TRBV7-9 and TRBJ1-1, with a tentative D call TRBD1 (6 bases). V lost 2 bases and J lost 0, with 10 bases in between. There are 15 residues in the CDR3. The germline gives CDR1 SEHNR, CDR2 FQNEAQ (reference sequence). The CDR3 protein is CASSLYREMNTEAFF. The CDR3 DNA follows: TGTGCCAGCAGCTTATACAGGGAGATGAACACTGAAGCTTTCTTT.